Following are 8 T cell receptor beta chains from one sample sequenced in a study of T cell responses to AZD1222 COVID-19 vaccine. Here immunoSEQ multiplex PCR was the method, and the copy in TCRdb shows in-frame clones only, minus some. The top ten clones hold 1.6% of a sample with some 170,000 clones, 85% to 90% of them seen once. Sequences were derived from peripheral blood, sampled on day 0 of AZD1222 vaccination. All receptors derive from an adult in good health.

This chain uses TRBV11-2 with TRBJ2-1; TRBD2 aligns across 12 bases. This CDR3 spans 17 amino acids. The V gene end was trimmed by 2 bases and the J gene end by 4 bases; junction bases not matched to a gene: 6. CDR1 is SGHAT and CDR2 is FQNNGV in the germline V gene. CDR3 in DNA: TGTGCCAGCAGCTTACATGGACTAGCGGGATATTACAATGAGCAGTTCTTC. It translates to CASSLHGLAGYYNEQFF. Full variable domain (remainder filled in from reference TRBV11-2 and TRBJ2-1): EAGVAQSPRYKIIEKRQSVAFWCNPISGHATLYWYQQILGQGPKLLIQFQNNGVVDDSQLPKDRFSAERLKGVDSTLKIQPAKLEDSAVYLCASSLHGLAGYYNEQFFGPGTRLTVL.

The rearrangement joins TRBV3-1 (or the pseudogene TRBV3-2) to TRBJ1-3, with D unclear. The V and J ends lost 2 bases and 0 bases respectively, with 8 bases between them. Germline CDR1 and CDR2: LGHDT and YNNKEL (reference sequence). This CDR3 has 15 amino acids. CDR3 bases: TGTGCCAGCAGCCAACAGGCGAGCTCTGGAAACACCATATATTTT. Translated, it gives CASSQQASSGNTIYF.

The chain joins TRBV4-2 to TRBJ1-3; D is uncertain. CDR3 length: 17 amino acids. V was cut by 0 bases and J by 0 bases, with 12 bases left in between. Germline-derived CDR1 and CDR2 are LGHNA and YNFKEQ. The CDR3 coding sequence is TGTGCCAGCAGCCAAGACATAGGCCGGACCTCTGGAAACACCATATATTTT. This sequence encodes CASSQDIGRTSGNTIYF.

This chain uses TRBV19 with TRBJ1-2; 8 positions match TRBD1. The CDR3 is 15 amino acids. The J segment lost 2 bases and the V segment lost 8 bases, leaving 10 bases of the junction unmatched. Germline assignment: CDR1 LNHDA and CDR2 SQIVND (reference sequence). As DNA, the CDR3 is TGTGCCAGTCGGATTCAGGGGGCCGAAAACTATGGCTACACCTTC. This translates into CASRIQGAENYGYTF.

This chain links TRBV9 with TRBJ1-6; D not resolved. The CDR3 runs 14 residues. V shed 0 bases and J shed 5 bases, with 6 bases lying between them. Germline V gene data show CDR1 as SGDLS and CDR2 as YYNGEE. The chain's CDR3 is CASSVGEHNSPLHF. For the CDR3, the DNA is TGTGCCAGCAGCGTAGGGGAGCATAATTCACCCCTCCACTTT.

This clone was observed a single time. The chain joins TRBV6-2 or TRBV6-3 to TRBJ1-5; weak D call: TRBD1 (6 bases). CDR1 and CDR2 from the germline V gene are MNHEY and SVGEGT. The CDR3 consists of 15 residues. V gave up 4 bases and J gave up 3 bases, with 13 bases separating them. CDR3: CASSSQGSTNQPQHF. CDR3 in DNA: TGTGCCAGCAGTTCACAGGGCAGTACCAATCAGCCCCAGCATTTT.

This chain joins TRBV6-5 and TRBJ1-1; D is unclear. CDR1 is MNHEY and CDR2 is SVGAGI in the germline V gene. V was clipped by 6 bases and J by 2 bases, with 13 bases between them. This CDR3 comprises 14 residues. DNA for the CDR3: TGTGCCAGCAGCCTACGGGCACTTAACACTGAAGCTTTCTTT. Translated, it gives CASSLRALNTEAFF.

Written as DNA, the CDR3 is TGTGCCAGCAGGTGGAGAACGACAGGGGGCAGGGATCAGCCCCAGCATTTT. Its translation is CASRWRTTGGRDQPQHF. The rearrangement links TRBV28 to TRBJ1-5, with 10 bases aligning to TRBD1. The V segment lost 6 bases and the J segment 5 bases; nucleotides outside the gene matches: 13. Germline loops: CDR1 MDHEN, CDR2 SYDVKM. The CDR3 has 17 residues.